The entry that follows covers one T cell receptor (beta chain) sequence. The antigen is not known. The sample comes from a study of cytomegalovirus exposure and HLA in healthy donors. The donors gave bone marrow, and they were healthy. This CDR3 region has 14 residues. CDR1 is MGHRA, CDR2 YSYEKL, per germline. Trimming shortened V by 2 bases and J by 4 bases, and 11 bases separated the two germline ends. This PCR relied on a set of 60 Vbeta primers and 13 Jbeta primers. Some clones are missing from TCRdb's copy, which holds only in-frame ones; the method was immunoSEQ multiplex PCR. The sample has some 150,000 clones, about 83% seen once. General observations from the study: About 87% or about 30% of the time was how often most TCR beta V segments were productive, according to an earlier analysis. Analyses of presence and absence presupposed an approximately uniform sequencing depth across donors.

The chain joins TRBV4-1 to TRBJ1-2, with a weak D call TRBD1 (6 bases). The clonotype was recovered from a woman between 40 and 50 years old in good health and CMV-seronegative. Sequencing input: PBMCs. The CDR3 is CASSQPGVSYGYTF. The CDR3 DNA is TGCGCCAGCAGCCAACCAGGGGTCTCCTATGGCTACACCTTC.